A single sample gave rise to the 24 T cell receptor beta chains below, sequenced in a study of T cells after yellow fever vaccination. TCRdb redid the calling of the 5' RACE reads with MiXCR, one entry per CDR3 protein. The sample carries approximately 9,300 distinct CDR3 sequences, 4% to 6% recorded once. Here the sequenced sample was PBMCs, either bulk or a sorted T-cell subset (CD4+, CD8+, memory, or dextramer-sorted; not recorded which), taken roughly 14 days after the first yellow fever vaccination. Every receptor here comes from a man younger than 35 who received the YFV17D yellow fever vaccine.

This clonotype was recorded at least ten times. The CDR3 spells CASSLQLASYEQYF. In DNA, the CDR3 is TGCGCCAGCAGCTTGCAGCTGGCCTCCTACGAGCAGTACTTC. V usage is TRBV5-1 and J usage is TRBJ2-7, with D uncertain. Trimming removed 1 base from V and 0 bases from J, with 8 bases in between. Germline loops: CDR1 SGHRS, CDR2 YFSETQ. The CDR3 consists of 14 residues.

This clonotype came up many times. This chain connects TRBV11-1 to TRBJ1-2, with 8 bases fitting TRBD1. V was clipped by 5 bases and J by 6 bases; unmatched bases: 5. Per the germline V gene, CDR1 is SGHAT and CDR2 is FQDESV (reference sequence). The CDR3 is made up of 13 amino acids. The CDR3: CASSDGQGHGYTF. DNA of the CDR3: TGTGCCAGCAGCGACGGACAGGGCCATGGCTACACCTTC.

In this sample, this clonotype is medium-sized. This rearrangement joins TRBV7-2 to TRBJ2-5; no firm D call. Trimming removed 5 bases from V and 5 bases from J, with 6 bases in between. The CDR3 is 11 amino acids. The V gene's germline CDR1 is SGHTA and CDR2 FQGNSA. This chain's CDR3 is CASSPQETQYF. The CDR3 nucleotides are TGTGCCAGCAGCCCTCAGGAGACCCAGTACTTC.

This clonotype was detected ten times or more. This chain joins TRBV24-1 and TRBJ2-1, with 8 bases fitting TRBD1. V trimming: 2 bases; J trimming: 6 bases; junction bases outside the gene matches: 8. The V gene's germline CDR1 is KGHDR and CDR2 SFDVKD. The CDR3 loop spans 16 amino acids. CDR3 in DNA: TGTGCCACCAGTGATTCGAGGCAGGGGGCAAGCAATGAGCAGTTCTTC. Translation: CATSDSRQGASNEQFF.

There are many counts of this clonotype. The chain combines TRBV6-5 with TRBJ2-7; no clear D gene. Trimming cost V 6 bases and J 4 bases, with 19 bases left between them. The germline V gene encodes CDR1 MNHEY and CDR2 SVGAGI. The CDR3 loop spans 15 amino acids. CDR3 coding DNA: TGTGCCAGCAGGTCTAGTGGAGTGTTTGGGTACGAGCAGTACGTC. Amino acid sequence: CASRSSGVFGYEQYV.

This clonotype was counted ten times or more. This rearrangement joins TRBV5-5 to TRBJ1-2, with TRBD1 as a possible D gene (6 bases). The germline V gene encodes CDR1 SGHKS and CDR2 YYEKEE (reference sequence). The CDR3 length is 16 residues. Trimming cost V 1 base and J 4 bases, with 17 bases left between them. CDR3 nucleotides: TGTGCCAGCAGCTTGACCTACAGGGCTTCGGCCTATGGCTACACCTTC. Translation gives CASSLTYRASAYGYTF.

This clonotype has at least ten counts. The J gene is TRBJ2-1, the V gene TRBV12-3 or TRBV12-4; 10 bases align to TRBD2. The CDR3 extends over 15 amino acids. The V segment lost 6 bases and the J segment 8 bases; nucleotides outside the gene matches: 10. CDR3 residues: CASSRGAGGVDEQFF. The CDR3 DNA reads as TGTGCCAGCAGCCGAGGAGCGGGGGGGGTCGATGAGCAGTTCTTC.

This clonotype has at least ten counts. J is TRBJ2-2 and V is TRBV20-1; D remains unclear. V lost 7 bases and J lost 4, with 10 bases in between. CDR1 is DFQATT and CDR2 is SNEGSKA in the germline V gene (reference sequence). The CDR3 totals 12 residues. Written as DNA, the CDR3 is TGCAGTGTCTCCCCCTTCACCGGGGAGCTGTTTTTT. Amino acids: CSVSPFTGELFF.

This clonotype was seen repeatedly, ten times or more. CDR3 sequence: CASSEEAGGQFF. CDR3 in DNA: TGTGCCAGCAGTGAGGAAGCGGGGGGCCAGTTCTTC. The rearrangement uses TRBV2 and TRBJ2-1; 9 nucleotides agree with TRBD2. Germline V CDR1 and CDR2: SNHLY, FYNNEI. V lost 3 bases to trimming and J lost 13 bases; unmatched junction nucleotides: 4. The CDR3 spans 12 residues.

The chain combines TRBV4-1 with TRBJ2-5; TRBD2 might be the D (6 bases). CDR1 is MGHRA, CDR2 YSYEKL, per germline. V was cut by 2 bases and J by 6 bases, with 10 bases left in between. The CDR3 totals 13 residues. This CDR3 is CASSQSGVQTQYF. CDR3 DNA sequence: TGCGCCAGCAGCCAATCGGGGGTCCAGACCCAGTACTTC.

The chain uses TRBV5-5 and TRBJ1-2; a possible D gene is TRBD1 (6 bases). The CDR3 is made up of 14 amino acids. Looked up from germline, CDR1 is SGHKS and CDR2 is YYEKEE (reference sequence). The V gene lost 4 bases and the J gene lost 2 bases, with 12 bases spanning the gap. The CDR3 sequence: CASSPGDINYGYTF. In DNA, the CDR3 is TGTGCCAGCAGCCCTGGGGACATCAACTATGGCTACACCTTC.

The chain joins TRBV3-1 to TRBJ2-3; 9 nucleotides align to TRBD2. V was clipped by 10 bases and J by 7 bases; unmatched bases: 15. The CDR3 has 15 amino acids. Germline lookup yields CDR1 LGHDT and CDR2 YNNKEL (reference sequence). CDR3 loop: CAICPRGLAGYTQYF. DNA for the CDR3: TGTGCCATCTGCCCCCGGGGACTAGCAGGGTATACGCAGTATTTT.

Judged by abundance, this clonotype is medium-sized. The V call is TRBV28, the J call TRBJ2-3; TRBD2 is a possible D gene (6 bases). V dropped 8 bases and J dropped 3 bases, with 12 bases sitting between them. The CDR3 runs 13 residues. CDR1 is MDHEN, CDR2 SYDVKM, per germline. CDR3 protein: CASRGSGTDTQYF. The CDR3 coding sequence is TGTGCCAGCCGAGGTAGCGGAACAGATACGCAGTATTTT.

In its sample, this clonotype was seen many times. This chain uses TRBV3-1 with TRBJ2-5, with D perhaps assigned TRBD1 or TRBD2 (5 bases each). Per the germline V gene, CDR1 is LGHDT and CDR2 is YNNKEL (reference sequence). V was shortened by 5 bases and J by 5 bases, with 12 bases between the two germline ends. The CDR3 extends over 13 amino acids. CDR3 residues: CASSGGLVETQYF. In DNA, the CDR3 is TGTGCCAGCAGCGGGGGTCTGGTGGAGACCCAGTACTTC.

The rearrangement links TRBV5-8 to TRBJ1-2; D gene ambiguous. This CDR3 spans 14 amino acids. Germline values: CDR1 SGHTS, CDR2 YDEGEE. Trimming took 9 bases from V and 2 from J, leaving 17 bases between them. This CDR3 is CAIEPRPANYGYTF. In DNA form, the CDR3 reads TGTGCCATCGAACCCCGGCCGGCCAACTATGGCTACACCTTC.

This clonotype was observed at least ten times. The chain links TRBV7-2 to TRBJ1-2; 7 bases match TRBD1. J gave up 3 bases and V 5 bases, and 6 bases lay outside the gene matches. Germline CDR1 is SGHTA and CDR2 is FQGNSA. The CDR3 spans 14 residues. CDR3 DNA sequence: TGTGCCAGCAGCCCCCAACAGGGGTACTATGGCTACACCTTC. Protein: CASSPQQGYYGYTF.

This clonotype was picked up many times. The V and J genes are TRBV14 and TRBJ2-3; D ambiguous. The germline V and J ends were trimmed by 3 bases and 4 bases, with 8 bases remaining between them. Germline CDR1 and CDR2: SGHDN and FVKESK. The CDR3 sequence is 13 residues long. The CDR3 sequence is CASSHLSSDTQYF. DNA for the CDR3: TGTGCCAGCAGCCATTTATCGTCAGATACGCAGTATTTT.

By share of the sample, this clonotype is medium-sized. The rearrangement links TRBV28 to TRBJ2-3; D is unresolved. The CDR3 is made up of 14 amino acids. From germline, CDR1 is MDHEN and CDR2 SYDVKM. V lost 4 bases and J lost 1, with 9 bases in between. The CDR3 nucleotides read TGTGCCAGCAGTTCGGTCTTCGGCACAGATACGCAGTATTTT. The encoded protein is CASSSVFGTDTQYF.

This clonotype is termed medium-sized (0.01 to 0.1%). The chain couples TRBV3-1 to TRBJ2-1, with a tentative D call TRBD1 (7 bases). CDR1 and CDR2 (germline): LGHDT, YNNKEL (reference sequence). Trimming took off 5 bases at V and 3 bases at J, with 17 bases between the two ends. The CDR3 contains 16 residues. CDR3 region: CASSGGLGGGYNEQFF. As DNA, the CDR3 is TGTGCCAGCAGCGGAGGGCTAGGGGGCGGCTACAATGAGCAGTTCTTC.

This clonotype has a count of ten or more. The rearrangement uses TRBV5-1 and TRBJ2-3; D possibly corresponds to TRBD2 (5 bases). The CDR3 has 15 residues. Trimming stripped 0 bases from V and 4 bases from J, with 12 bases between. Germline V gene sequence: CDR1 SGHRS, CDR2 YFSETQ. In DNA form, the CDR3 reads TGCGCCAGCAGCTTGGACGGGAAGGGCTCAGATACGCAGTATTTT. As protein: CASSLDGKGSDTQYF.

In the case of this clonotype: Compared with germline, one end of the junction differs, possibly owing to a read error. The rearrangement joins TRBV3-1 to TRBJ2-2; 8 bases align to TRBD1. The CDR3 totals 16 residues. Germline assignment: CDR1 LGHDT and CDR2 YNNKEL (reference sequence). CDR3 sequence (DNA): TGTGGCAGCAGCCAAGGTCCAGGGGGCCGCACCGGGGAGCTGTTTTTT. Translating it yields CGSSQGPGGRTGELFF.

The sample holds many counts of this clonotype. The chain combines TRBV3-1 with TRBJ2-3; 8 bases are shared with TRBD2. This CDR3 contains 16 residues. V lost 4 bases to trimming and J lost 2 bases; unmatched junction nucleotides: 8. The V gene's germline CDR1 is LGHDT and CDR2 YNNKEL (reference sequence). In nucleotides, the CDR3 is TGTGCCAGCAGCCGTACGCGCGGGGGGCTCACAGATACGCAGTATTTT. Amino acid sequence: CASSRTRGGLTDTQYF.

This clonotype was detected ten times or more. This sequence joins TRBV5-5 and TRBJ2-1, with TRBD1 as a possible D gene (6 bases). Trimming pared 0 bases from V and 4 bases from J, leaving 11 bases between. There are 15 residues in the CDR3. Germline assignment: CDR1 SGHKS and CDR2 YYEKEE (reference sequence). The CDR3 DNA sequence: TGTGCCAGCAGCTTGGCCGGGACAAATTACAATGAGCAGTTCTTC. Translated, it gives CASSLAGTNYNEQFF.

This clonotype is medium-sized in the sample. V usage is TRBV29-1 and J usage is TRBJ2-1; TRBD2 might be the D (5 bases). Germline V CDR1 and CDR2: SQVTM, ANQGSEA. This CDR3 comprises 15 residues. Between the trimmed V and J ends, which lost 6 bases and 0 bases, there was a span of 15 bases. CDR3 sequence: CSVRRRQSSYNEQFF. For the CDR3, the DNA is TGCAGCGTGAGGAGGAGGCAGAGCTCCTACAATGAGCAGTTCTTC.